This entry is about one TCR beta chain. The antigen is unknown. 10 ml of fresh peripheral blood supplied the PBMCs. The data originate from a study of T cells in Graves' hyperthyroidism and ophthalmopathy. The study's findings and limits: Blood also carried most thyroid clonotypes expanded above 0.001.

Template material for amplifying TCR beta CDR3 regions consisted of RNA transcripts. Researchers ran a first-round RT-PCR on the TCR CDR3 using the HTBI primer set. From the multiplex PCR reads, TCRdb called clonotypes with MiXCR, one entry per CDR3 protein. The sample has roughly 840,000 distinct CDR3 sequences, roughly 40% seen once. The receptor was isolated from a man younger than 35 with Graves' hyperthyroidism. Material for sequencing was blood.

The CDR3 DNA reads TGCGCCAGCAGCTTAGGGTTGGTGAGGGGCGGTGAAAAACTGTTTTTT. Amino acids: CASSLGLVRGGEKLFF. The chain links TRBV5-1 to TRBJ1-4, with D perhaps TRBD1 (5 bases). Germline lookup yields CDR1 SGHRS and CDR2 YFSETQ. With 2 bases removed from V and 7 bases from J, the gap between germline ends came to 18 bases. The CDR3 runs 16 residues.